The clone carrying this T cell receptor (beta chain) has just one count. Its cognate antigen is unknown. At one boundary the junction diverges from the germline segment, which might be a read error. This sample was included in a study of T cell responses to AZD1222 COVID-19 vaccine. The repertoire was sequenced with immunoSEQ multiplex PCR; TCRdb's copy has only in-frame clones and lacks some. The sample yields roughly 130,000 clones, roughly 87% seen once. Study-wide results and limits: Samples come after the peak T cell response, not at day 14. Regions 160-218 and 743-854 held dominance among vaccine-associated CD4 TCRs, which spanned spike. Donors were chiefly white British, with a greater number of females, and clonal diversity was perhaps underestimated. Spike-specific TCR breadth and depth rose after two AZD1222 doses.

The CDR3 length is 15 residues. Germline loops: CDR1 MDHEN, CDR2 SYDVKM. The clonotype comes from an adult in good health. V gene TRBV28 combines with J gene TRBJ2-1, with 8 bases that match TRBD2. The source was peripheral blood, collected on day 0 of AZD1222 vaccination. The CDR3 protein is CASSQTSGGINAQFF. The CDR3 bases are TGTGCCAGCAGTCAGACAAGCGGGGGCATCAATGCGCAGTTCTTC.